This entry describes one TCR beta chain. Its antigen is not identified. This may be a read error, as it is one base from a much larger clone. V was trimmed by 3 bases and J by 2 bases, leaving 10 bases between them. The CDR3 covers 14 residues. These data belong to a study of blood T cells in healthy people across ages. With a J-beta primer mix and a sample-barcoded 5' primer, a second PCR ran about 7 to 12 cycles. Template switching added a 12-random-nucleotide identifier to every cDNA molecule. MiXCR was run by TCRdb on the 5' RACE reads, yielding one entry per CDR3 protein. In the table there are approximately 900,000 distinct CDR3 sequences, under 50% of which are singletons. Overall study results and limits: Researchers deemed the diversity estimates from one million T cells underestimates.

The V and J genes are TRBV12-3 or TRBV12-4 and TRBJ2-5; no clear D. The TCR comes from a young man in good health. Sequencing was carried out using blood. The CDR3 DNA reads TGTGCCAGCAGTTTGAACTCCGGGCAAGAGACCCAGTACTTC. Amino acid sequence: CASSLNSGQETQYF.